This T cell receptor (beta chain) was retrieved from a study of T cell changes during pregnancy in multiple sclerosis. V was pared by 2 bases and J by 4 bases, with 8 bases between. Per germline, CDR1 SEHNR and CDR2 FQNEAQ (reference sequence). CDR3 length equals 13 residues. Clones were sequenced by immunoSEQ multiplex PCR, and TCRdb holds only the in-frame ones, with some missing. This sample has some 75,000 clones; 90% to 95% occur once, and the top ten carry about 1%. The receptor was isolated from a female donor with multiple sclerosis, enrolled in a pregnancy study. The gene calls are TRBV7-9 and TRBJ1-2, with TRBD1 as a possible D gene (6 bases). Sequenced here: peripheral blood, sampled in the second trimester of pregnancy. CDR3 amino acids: CASSLPQGYGYTF. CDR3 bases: TGTGCCAGCAGCTTACCACAGGGCTATGGCTACACCTTC.